Each of the 27 T cell receptor beta chains below was sequenced from the same sample in a study of T cells in Graves' hyperthyroidism and ophthalmopathy. Amplification of TCR beta CDR3 regions was performed using RNA transcripts as template. Carried out on the TCR CDR3, a first-round RT-PCR used the HTBI primer set. TCRdb recomputed calls from the multiplex PCR reads with MiXCR, one row per CDR3 protein. The sample includes under 800,000 distinct CDR3 sequences, about 14% of them seen just once. Material for sequencing was blood. These receptors all stem from a young woman with Graves' hyperthyroidism.

V and J are TRBV19 and TRBJ2-2, with D possibly TRBD1 on 5 matching bases. V lost 0 bases and J 3 bases, leaving 17 bases between the germline ends. CDR3 length: 18 amino acids. Per germline, CDR1 LNHDA and CDR2 SQIVND (reference sequence). The CDR3, as DNA: TGTGCCAGTAGTATAGAGGTGACAGTCTACACCTACACCGGGGAGCTGTTTTTT. Residues: CASSIEVTVYTYTGELFF.

Only a few counts were recorded for this clonotype. The chain links TRBV6-1 to TRBJ2-2, with 11 nucleotides matching TRBD2. This CDR3 region has 18 residues. V dropped 3 bases and J dropped 1; count of bases not matched to a gene: 7. Germline V CDR1 and CDR2: MNHNS, SASEGT. The CDR3 loop is CASSEKVLAGGNTGELFF. The DNA of the CDR3 is TGTGCCAGCAGTGAGAAGGTTCTAGCGGGAGGGAACACCGGGGAGCTGTTTTTT.

This clonotype was seen at least ten times. The rearrangement links TRBV20-1 to TRBJ1-1, with 7 bases lining up with TRBD1. The CDR3 is 15 residues long. Germline trimming cut 2 bases from V and 3 bases from J; bases unmatched to any gene: 9. From germline, CDR1 is DFQATT and CDR2 SNEGSKA (reference sequence). The chain's CDR3 is CSARIPGTVYTEAFF. Written as DNA, the CDR3 is TGCAGTGCTAGAATCCCCGGGACAGTTTACACTGAAGCTTTCTTT.

This clonotype has only a few counts. V gene TRBV28 combines with J gene TRBJ2-2; D perhaps matches TRBD1 (6 bases). Germline V gives CDR1 MDHEN, CDR2 SYDVKM. The CDR3 loop spans 16 amino acids. V lost 6 bases to trimming and J lost 2 bases, with 16 bases between them. CDR3 DNA: TGTGCCAGCAGACTATTGTCCAGGGGAAACACCGGGGAGCTGTTTTTT. This encodes CASRLLSRGNTGELFF.

This CDR3 reads CASSEQTRQNIQYF. DNA for the CDR3: TGTGCCAGCAGTGAGCAGACCCGTCAAAACATTCAGTACTTC. This chain links TRBV28 with TRBJ2-4; no definite D call. Germline loops: CDR1 MDHEN, CDR2 SYDVKM. The CDR3 totals 14 residues. The V end was cut by 5 bases, the J end by 5 bases, with 13 bases between. Full variable domain (outside the CDR3, taken from reference TRBV28 and TRBJ2-4): DVKVTQSSRYLVKRTGEKVFLECVQDMDHENMFWYRQDPGLGLRLIYFSYDVKMKEKGDIPEGYSVSREKKERFSLILESASTNQTSMYLCASSEQTRQNIQYFGAGTRLSVL.

This clonotype was observed many times. The chain links TRBV20-1 to TRBJ2-2; 8 bases agree with TRBD1. The junction had 1 base not matched to a gene; V was cut back by 6 bases and J by 1 base. Germline lookup yields CDR1 DFQATT and CDR2 SNEGSKA (reference sequence). The CDR3 is 13 residues long. CDR3 region: CSAGQGNTGELFF. For the CDR3, the DNA is TGCAGTGCCGGACAGGGGAACACCGGGGAGCTGTTTTTT.

This clonotype was detected a few times. This chain links TRBV7-8 with TRBJ1-4, with a weak D call TRBD1 (5 bases). The CDR3 extends over 13 amino acids. From germline, CDR1 is SGHVS and CDR2 FQNEAQ. Deletions cut 4 bases from V and 7 bases from J, with 10 bases between. The CDR3 protein is CASSWDESEKLFF. The CDR3 nucleotides are TGTGCCAGCAGCTGGGACGAGAGTGAAAAACTGTTTTTT.

This clonotype has ten or more counts. V and J are TRBV20-1 and TRBJ2-1; D may be TRBD1 or TRBD2 (6 bases each). The CDR3 contains 13 residues. V lost 3 bases and J lost 6, with 12 bases in between. Germline-derived CDR1 and CDR2 are DFQATT and SNEGSKA (reference sequence). CDR3 bases: TGCAGTGCTAGCCGGGGGCCGAGCAATGAGCAGTTCTTC. Translated, it gives CSASRGPSNEQFF.

This clonotype was recorded at least ten times. V is TRBV9 and J is TRBJ1-2; D might be TRBD1 (6 bases). Germline CDR1 is SGDLS and CDR2 is YYNGEE. The CDR3 runs to 14 residues. V was cut by 1 base and J by 2 bases, with 9 bases left in between. The CDR3 sequence: CASSVMDSNYGYTF. DNA for the CDR3: TGTGCCAGCAGCGTAATGGACAGCAACTATGGCTACACCTTC.

This clonotype was counted at least ten times. The chain uses TRBV10-3 and TRBJ2-1, with D tentatively TRBD1 or TRBD2 (5 bases each). Trimming stripped 6 bases from V and 7 bases from J, with 13 bases between. The V gene's germline CDR1 is ENHRY and CDR2 SYGVKD. There are 13 residues in the CDR3. CDR3 sequence (DNA): TGTGCCATCAGGCCGGACTCAGGGAATGAGCAGTTCTTC. It yields the protein CAIRPDSGNEQFF.

In this sample, this clonotype turned up many times. The chain's CDR3 is CSARGGGETQYF. For the CDR3, the DNA is TGCAGTGCTAGAGGTGGCGGAGAGACCCAGTACTTC. This chain links TRBV20-1 with TRBJ2-5, with D hard to call. Trimming removed 1 base at V and 4 bases at J, with 7 bases between. The V gene's germline CDR1 is DFQATT and CDR2 SNEGSKA (reference sequence). The CDR3 is made up of 12 amino acids.

The chain joins TRBV19 to TRBJ1-3; D is ambiguous. Germline V gene data show CDR1 as LNHDA and CDR2 as SQIVND (reference sequence). This CDR3 spans 15 amino acids. V was clipped by 2 bases and J by 0 bases, with 8 bases between them. CDR3 in DNA: TGTGCCAGTAGTATAACGGTGGCCTCTGGAAACACCATATATTTT. This codes for CASSITVASGNTIYF.

This clonotype was seen ten or more times. The rearrangement links TRBV6-5 to TRBJ2-7, with D unresolved. There are 13 residues in the CDR3. The germline CDR1 and CDR2 sequences are MNHEY and SVGAGI. Trimming took 2 bases from V and 5 from J, leaving 10 bases between them. The CDR3 DNA reads as TGTGCCAGCAGTTACCGACCCAAGGACGAGCAGTACTTC. Translation: CASSYRPKDEQYF.

The rearrangement links TRBV4-2 to TRBJ2-3, with TRBD2 matching over 13 bases. Per the germline V gene, CDR1 is LGHNA and CDR2 is YNFKEQ. The V segment lost 1 base and the J segment 6 bases; nucleotides outside the gene matches: 4. CDR3 size: 16 residues. This CDR3 is CASSQGLAGGSDTQYF. The CDR3 DNA sequence: TGTGCCAGCAGCCAAGGACTAGCGGGAGGATCTGATACGCAGTATTTT.

This clonotype was seen at least ten times. The chain is built from TRBV11-3 and TRBJ2-1; D perhaps matches TRBD2 (5 bases). CDR3 size: 13 residues. The germline V gene has CDR1 SGHNT and CDR2 YENEEA. V lost 7 bases, J lost 7 bases, and 14 bases lay in between. The CDR3 DNA is TGTGCCAGCACCCCACTCGGGGTAAATGAGCAGTTCTTC. Its protein product is CASTPLGVNEQFF.

This clonotype was detected ten times or more. The gene calls are TRBV28 and TRBJ1-2, with 10 nucleotides matching TRBD1. Germline-derived CDR1 and CDR2 are MDHEN and SYDVKM. V trimming: 8 bases; J trimming: 7 bases; junction bases outside the gene matches: 10. This CDR3 region has 14 residues. The CDR3 region is CASERGQGFSGYTF. DNA of the CDR3: TGTGCCAGCGAACGGGGACAGGGGTTTAGTGGCTACACCTTC.

This clonotype was seen at least ten times. The V gene is TRBV12-3 or TRBV12-4, the J gene TRBJ2-4; D perhaps matches TRBD1 (5 bases). The CDR3 has 14 residues. V was cut by 1 base and J by 2 bases, with 6 bases left in between. The CDR3, as DNA: TGTGCCAGCAGTTTAGAGGGGTCCAAAAACATTCAGTACTTC. It encodes CASSLEGSKNIQYF.

V gene TRBV4-3 combines with J gene TRBJ2-3; D possibly corresponds to TRBD2 (5 bases). CDR1 is LGHNA, CDR2 YSLEER, per germline. This CDR3 has 17 amino acids. Trimming left V 4 bases short and J 2 bases short, with 19 bases between. This CDR3 is CASSPGVARGSTDTQYF. The DNA of the CDR3 is TGCGCCAGCAGCCCAGGAGTCGCTAGAGGGTCCACAGATACGCAGTATTTT.

The table lists this clonotype with a few counts. V usage is TRBV12-3 or TRBV12-4 and J usage is TRBJ1-1; 10 positions match TRBD1. J gave up 10 bases and V 6 bases, and 11 bases lay outside the gene matches. The CDR3 extends over 14 amino acids. The DNA of the CDR3 is TGTGCCAGCAGACCTACCGGGACAGGGGAGCCAGCTTTCTTT. Protein sequence: CASRPTGTGEPAFF.

This clonotype was observed at least ten times. The rearrangement uses TRBV19 and TRBJ2-1; a possible D gene is TRBD2 (6 bases). This CDR3 spans 15 amino acids. Trimming removed 9 bases from V and 2 bases from J, with 17 bases in between. Per germline, CDR1 LNHDA and CDR2 SQIVND (reference sequence). CDR3 sequence: CASGDFLTPYNEQFF. Here the CDR3 DNA reads TGTGCCAGCGGGGACTTCCTAACCCCCTACAATGAGCAGTTCTTC.

This clonotype has ten or more counts. The genes are TRBV18 and TRBJ2-1; D ambiguous. The germline CDR1 and CDR2 sequences are KGHSH and LQKENI. V lost 6 bases to trimming and J lost 0 bases, with 15 bases between them. CDR3 length: 16 residues. Here the CDR3 DNA reads TGTGCCAGCTCGCCGAACCCTCGCGGCTCCTACAATGAGCAGTTCTTC. This encodes CASSPNPRGSYNEQFF.

This clonotype appeared a few times. CDR3 in amino acids: CATSSPGTRNYGYTF. CDR3 in DNA: TGTGCCACCAGCTCACCCGGGACAAGAAACTATGGCTACACCTTC. The chain links TRBV15 to TRBJ1-2, with D tentatively TRBD1 (6 bases). The CDR3 extends over 15 amino acids. V shed 5 bases and J shed 2 bases, with 15 bases lying between them. Germline V gene data show CDR1 as LNHNV and CDR2 as YYDKDF (reference sequence).

The CDR3 DNA sequence: TGTGCCAGCAGTTACGGTGGCCCTATTAGCATTCAGTACTTC. Translated: CASSYGGPISIQYF. The rearrangement links TRBV6-5 to TRBJ2-4, with D hard to call. V was cut by 2 bases and J by 9 bases, with 14 bases left in between. This CDR3 has 14 residues. Germline CDR1 and CDR2: MNHEY and SVGAGI.

This clonotype was seen ten or more times. The rearrangement uses TRBV4-1 and TRBJ1-2; TRBD1 agrees at 8 bases. The germline CDR1 and CDR2 sequences are MGHRA and YSYEKL. V lost 5 bases and J lost 8; bases outside the gene matches: 13. The CDR3 has 15 residues. CDR3 DNA: TGCGCCAGCAGCTTTTCCCCGACAGGGGCGGAGGGCTACACCTTC. Translation gives CASSFSPTGAEGYTF.

The chain uses TRBV9 and TRBJ1-1; D is undetermined. Germline assignment: CDR1 SGDLS and CDR2 YYNGEE. There are 15 residues in the CDR3. With 5 bases removed from V and 0 bases from J, the gap between germline ends came to 14 bases. CDR3: CASSEEATVNTEAFF. The CDR3 DNA reads as TGTGCCAGCAGTGAGGAGGCGACCGTGAACACTGAAGCTTTCTTT.

This clonotype was picked up many times. The rearrangement uses TRBV11-1 and TRBJ2-2, with TRBD1 matching 7 bases. Germline values: CDR1 SGHAT, CDR2 FQDESV (reference sequence). This CDR3 has 16 residues. V gave up 1 base and J gave up 4 bases; unmatched junction bases: 6. CDR3 bases: TGTGCCAGCAGCTTAGGGGCAGGGGGAGCCACCGGGGAGCTGTTTTTT. Translating gives CASSLGAGGATGELFF.

V is TRBV28 and J is TRBJ2-3; TRBD2 might be the D (5 bases). V was shortened by 5 bases and J by 2 bases, with 17 bases between the two germline ends. Germline assignment: CDR1 MDHEN and CDR2 SYDVKM. CDR3 size: 16 residues. The CDR3: CASSEGGDRLTDTQYF. Written as DNA, the CDR3 is TGTGCCAGCAGTGAGGGTGGGGATAGGCTCACAGATACGCAGTATTTT.